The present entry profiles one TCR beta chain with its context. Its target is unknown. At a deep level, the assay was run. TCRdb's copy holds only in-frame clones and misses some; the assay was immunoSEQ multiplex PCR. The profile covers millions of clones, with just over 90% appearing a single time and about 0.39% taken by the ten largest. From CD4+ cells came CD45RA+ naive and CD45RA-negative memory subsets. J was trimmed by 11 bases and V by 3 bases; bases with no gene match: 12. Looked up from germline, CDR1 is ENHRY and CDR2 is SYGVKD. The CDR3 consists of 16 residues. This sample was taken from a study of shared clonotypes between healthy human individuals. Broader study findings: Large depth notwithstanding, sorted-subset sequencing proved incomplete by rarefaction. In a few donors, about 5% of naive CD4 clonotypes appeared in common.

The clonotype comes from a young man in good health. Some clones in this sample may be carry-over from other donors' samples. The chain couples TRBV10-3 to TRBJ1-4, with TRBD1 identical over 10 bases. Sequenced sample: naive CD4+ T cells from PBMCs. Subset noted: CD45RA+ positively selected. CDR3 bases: TGTGCCATCAGTGACCTAGAATCCGGGACAGGGGATAAACTGTTTTTT. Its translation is CAISDLESGTGDKLFF.